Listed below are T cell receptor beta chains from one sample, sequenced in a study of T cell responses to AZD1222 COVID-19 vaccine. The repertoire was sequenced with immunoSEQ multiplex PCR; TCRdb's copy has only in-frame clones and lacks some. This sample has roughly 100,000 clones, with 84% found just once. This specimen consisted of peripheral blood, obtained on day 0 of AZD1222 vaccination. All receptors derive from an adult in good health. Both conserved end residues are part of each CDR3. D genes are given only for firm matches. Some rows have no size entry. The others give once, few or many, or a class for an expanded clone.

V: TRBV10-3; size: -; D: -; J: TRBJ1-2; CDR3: CAISEVSKDGYTF; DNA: TGTGCCATCAGTGAAGTGAGTAAGGATGGCTACACCTTC
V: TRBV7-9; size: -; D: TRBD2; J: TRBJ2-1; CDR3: CASSPLAGGVYNEQFF; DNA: TGTGCCAGCAGCCCTCTAGCGGGGGGTGTGTACAATGAGCAGTTCTTC
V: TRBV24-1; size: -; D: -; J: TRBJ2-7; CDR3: CATSDGAGYEQYF; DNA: TGTGCCACCAGTGATGGCGCTGGCTACGAGCAGTACTTC
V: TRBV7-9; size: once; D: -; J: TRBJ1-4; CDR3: CASSLGRANEKLFF; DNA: TGTGCCAGCAGCTTAGGGCGGGCTAATGAAAAACTGTTTTTT
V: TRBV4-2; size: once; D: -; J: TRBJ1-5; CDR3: CASSLYRGSNQPQHF; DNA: TGTGCCAGCAGCCTTTATCGGGGTAGCAATCAGCCCCAGCATTTT
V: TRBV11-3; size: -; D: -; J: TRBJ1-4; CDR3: CASGVTNEKLFF; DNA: TGTGCCAGCGGGGTAACTAATGAAAAACTGTTTTTT
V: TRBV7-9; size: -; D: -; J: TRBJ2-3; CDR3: CASSYRTVYTQYF; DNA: TGTGCCAGCAGCTACAGGACTGTTTATACGCAGTATTTT
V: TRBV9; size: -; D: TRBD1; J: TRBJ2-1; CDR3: CASSVAGTGVYNEQFF; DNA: TGTGCCAGCAGCGTGGCCGGGACAGGGGTCTACAATGAGCAGTTCTTC
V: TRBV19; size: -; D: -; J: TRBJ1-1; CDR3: CASSWAPQGNEAFF; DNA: TGTGCCAGTAGTTGGGCCCCTCAGGGGAATGAAGCTTTCTTT
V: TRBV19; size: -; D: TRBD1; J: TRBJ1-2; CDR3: CAIKRQGSLYGYTF; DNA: TGTGCCATCAAACGACAGGGATCTCTCTATGGCTACACCTTC
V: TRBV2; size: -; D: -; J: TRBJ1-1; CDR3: CASRLYRENTEAFF; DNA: TGTGCCAGCAGGTTGTACAGGGAGAACACTGAAGCTTTCTTT
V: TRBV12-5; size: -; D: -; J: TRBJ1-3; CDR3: CASGLGAGNTIYF; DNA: TGTGCTAGTGGCCTCGGAGCGGGAAACACCATATATTTT
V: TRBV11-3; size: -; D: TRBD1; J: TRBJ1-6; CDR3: CASSQGTGLNSPLHF; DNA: TGTGCCAGCAGCCAGGGGACAGGCCTTAATTCACCCCTCCACTTT
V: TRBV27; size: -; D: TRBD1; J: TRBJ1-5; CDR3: CASSLSRPTGGSRSNQPQHF; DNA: TGTGCCAGCAGTTTATCAAGGCCGACAGGGGGCTCACGTAGCAATCAGCCCCAGCATTTT
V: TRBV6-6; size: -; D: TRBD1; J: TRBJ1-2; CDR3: CASSYSTGQGGYTF; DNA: TGTGCCAGCAGTTACTCGACAGGGCAGGGTGGCTACACCTTC
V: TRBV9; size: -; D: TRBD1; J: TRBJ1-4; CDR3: CASSSTGTVNEKLFF; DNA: TGTGCCAGCAGCTCAACCGGGACAGTCAATGAAAAACTGTTTTTT
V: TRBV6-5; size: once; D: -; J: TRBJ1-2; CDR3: CASRGGRGHGYTF; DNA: TGTGCCAGCAGGGGCGGCAGAGGTCATGGCTACACCTTC
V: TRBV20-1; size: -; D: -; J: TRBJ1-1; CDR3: CGGVVNTEAFF; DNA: TGCGGGGGCGTTGTGAACACTGAAGCTTTCTTT
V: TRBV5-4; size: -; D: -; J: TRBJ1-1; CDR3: CASSRSGRENTEAFF; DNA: TGTGCCAGCAGCCGCTCAGGGAGGGAGAACACTGAAGCTTTCTTT
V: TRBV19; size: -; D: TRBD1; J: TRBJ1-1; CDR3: CASSRGQSNTEAFF; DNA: TGTGCCAGTAGTAGGGGACAGTCTAACACTGAAGCTTTCTTT